Listed below are T cell receptor beta chains from one sample, sequenced in a study of blood T cell repertoires in COVID-19. Profiling relied on immunoSEQ multiplex PCR, and the TCRdb table lists in-frame clones only, not all of them. Of 70,000 or so clones listed, 90% are singletons. The specimen sequenced was peripheral blood. These receptors were collected from a middle-aged man with acute or convalescent COVID-19. Each CDR3 is given with its conserved first and last residue. The D gene is left open where the match is weak. The size of a clone is reported for some rows only, either as once, few or many, or as a class for expanded clones.

TRBJ2-5 NA TRBD2 TRBV7-9 CASSLLAGGQETQYF TGTGCCAGCAGCTTATTGGCGGGAGGACAAGAGACCCAGTACTTC
TRBJ2-5 NA TRBD2 TRBV6-5 CASSLAGGETQYF TGTGCCAGCAGTTTAGCGGGAGGAGAGACCCAGTACTTC
TRBJ1-1 NA NA TRBV5-1 CASSSQVNTEAFF TGCGCCAGCAGCTCACAGGTGAACACTGAAGCTTTCTTT
TRBJ1-2 NA NA TRBV18 CASSPPWADNYGYTF TGTGCCAGCTCACCACCTTGGGCAGATAACTATGGCTACACCTTC
TRBJ1-5 NA NA TRBV7-8 CASSSHRYSNQPQHF TGTGCCAGCAGCTCCCACAGATATAGCAATCAGCCCCAGCATTTT
TRBJ2-1 NA TRBD1 TRBV5-1 CASSLGSGGINEQFF TGCGCCAGCAGCTTGGGGTCAGGGGGTATCAATGAGCAGTTCTTC
TRBJ1-2 NA NA TRBV27 CARRGYGYTF TGTGCCAGAAGGGGCTATGGCTACACCTTC
TRBJ1-3 few TRBD1 TRBV10-3 CAIGRTGGPGNTIYF TGTGCCATCGGGAGGACAGGGGGTCCTGGAAACACCATATATTTT
TRBJ1-3 NA TRBD1 TRBV6-6 CASSPGTAGNTIYF TGTGCCAGCAGCCCCGGGACAGCTGGAAACACCATATATTTT
TRBJ2-3 NA NA TRBV28 CASSSPTSTDTQYF TGTGCCAGCAGTTCTCCCACTAGCACAGATACGCAGTATTTT
TRBJ1-2 once TRBD1 TRBV2 CASSGQGRGGYTF TGTGCCAGCAGCGGACAGGGGCGAGGTGGCTACACCTTC
TRBJ2-7 NA TRBD2 TRBV7-2 CASSPKGSSGRASYEQYF TGTGCCAGCAGCCCAAAGGGCTCTAGCGGGAGAGCGTCCTACGAGCAGTACTTC
TRBJ1-5 NA NA TRBV15 CATSRGWRKEGNQPQHF TGTGCCACCAGCAGAGGATGGAGAAAAGAGGGCAATCAGCCCCAGCATTTT
TRBJ2-5 NA NA TRBV6-2/TRBV6-3 CASNPTGPQETQYF TGTGCCAGCAACCCAACAGGGCCCCAAGAGACCCAGTACTTC
TRBJ1-1 few TRBD1 TRBV18 CASSPRGQGGFGRNTEAFF TGTGCCAGCTCACCGAGGGGACAGGGTGGATTTGGTAGGAACACTGAAGCTTTCTTT
TRBJ2-1 NA NA TRBV7-9 CASSNKIGTNNYNEQFF TGTGCCAGCAGCAACAAAATTGGGACAAATAACTACAATGAGCAGTTCTTC
TRBJ2-2 NA NA TRBV7-3 CASSSGATGELFF TGTGCCAGCAGCTCCGGAGCCACCGGGGAGCTGTTTTTT
TRBJ1-2 NA NA TRBV6-2/TRBV6-3 CASSISADYGYTF TGTGCCAGCAGTATATCAGCGGACTATGGCTACACCTTC
TRBJ2-5 NA TRBD1 TRBV25-1 CASSVTGQGSRETQYF TGTGCCAGCAGTGTCACGGGACAGGGCTCTCGGGAGACCCAGTACTTC
TRBJ2-1 NA NA TRBV2 CASSRTRLSYNEQFF TGTGCCAGCAGCCGGACTCGGCTCTCCTACAATGAGCAGTTCTTC
TRBJ2-2 NA NA TRBV5-1 CASSLETANTGELFF TGCGCCAGCAGCTTAGAGACAGCAAACACCGGGGAGCTGTTTTTT
TRBJ2-2 NA NA TRBV14 CASSQRAAGELFF TGTGCCAGCAGCCAACGCGCGGCCGGGGAGCTGTTTTTT
TRBJ1-1 NA TRBD1 TRBV5-1 CASTRQGNTEAFF TGCGCCAGCACCAGACAGGGGAACACTGAAGCTTTCTTT
TRBJ2-3 NA TRBD2 TRBV5-1 CASSYSGTSGDRTDTQYF TGCGCCAGCAGCTACTCCGGGACTAGCGGAGACCGCACAGATACGCAGTATTTT
TRBJ2-2 NA TRBD2 TRBV19 CASTSGKNTGELFF TGTGCCAGCACTAGCGGCAAGAACACCGGGGAGCTGTTTTTT
TRBJ2-7 NA NA TRBV9 CASSVGPGARVGSEQYF TGTGCCAGCAGCGTAGGCCCGGGAGCTAGGGTCGGTTCCGAGCAGTACTTC
TRBJ2-1 NA NA TRBV6-2/TRBV6-3 CASSYSRGGEQFF TGTGCCAGCAGTTACTCGCGGGGCGGTGAGCAGTTCTTC
TRBJ2-7 NA TRBD2 TRBV7-9 CASSLGGTSGSYEQYF TGTGCCAGCAGCTTAGGTGGGACTAGCGGTTCCTACGAGCAGTACTTC
TRBJ1-1 once NA TRBV18 CASSPTLNTEAFF TGTGCCAGCTCACCAACATTGAACACTGAAGCTTTCTTT
TRBJ2-1 NA TRBD1 TRBV2 CASRPGQGYYNEQFF TGTGCCAGCAGGCCGGGACAGGGGTATTACAATGAGCAGTTCTTC
TRBJ1-2 NA TRBD1 TRBV5-4 CASSPGQNYGYTF TGTGCCAGCAGCCCGGGACAGAACTATGGCTACACCTTC
TRBJ2-1 NA TRBD1 TRBV28 CASSTRTGARNEQFF TGTGCCAGCAGTACAAGGACAGGTGCCCGGAATGAGCAGTTCTTC
TRBJ2-5 NA NA TRBV15 CATSRDALRGTQYF TGTGCCACCAGCAGAGATGCACTCAGGGGGACCCAGTACTTC
TRBJ2-6 once NA TRBV19 CASNRQLSSGANVLTF TGTGCCAGTAATAGACAGCTATCCTCTGGGGCCAACGTCCTGACTTTC
TRBJ1-6 NA TRBD1 TRBV4-2 CASSQDPPVGTGNSPLHF TGTGCCAGCAGCCAAGATCCACCGGTTGGGACAGGTAATTCACCCCTCCACTTT
TRBJ1-4 NA TRBD1 TRBV27 CASSPLTGGKEKLFF TGTGCCAGCAGTCCTCTTACAGGGGGCAAAGAAAAACTGTTTTTT
TRBJ1-2 once NA TRBV29-1 CSVESGIPADGYTF TGCAGCGTTGAAAGTGGAATCCCCGCGGATGGCTACACCTTC
TRBJ1-5 NA NA TRBV18 CASSPLRQENQPQHF TGTGCCAGCTCACCATTAAGACAGGAGAATCAGCCCCAGCATTTT
TRBJ1-1 NA NA TRBV2 CASSAQGVAEAFF TGTGCCAGCAGTGCGCAAGGGGTGGCCGAAGCTTTCTTT
TRBJ1-2 NA TRBD1 TRBV5-3 CARSLERQGWYGYTF TGTGCCAGAAGCTTGGAGAGACAGGGGTGGTATGGCTACACCTTC
TRBJ2-7 once TRBD2 TRBV29-1 CSVDLAGGYEQYF TGCAGCGTTGATCTAGCGGGAGGCTACGAGCAGTACTTC
TRBJ1-2 NA TRBD1 TRBV18 CASSQGQEYGYTF TGTGCCAGCTCACAAGGACAGGAATATGGCTACACCTTC
TRBJ1-5 NA NA TRBV27 CASSSGVGQPQHF TGTGCCAGCAGTTCAGGGGTTGGCCAGCCCCAGCATTTT
TRBJ2-1 NA TRBD2 TRBV7-2 CASSLATGLAGAQQFF TGTGCCAGCAGCTTAGCTACCGGACTAGCGGGAGCCCAGCAGTTCTTC